This T cell receptor (beta chain) was profiled in a study of blood T cells in healthy people across ages. Study details: In model experiments, template switching was able to capture about one barcoded beta molecule for every two T cells that were present. Findings of the study overall: Naive CD4+ cells and diversity were both higher in long-lived donors than in aged donors.

A sample-barcoded 5' primer and a J-beta primer mix were used in a second PCR of roughly 6 to 12 cycles. From the 5' RACE reads, TCRdb called clonotypes with MiXCR, one entry per CDR3 protein. Seen here are hundreds of thousands of distinct CDR3 sequences, roughly 60% observed once, and the top ten hold about 20%. As concerns this clonotype: The antigen is not known.

V gave up 4 bases and J gave up 8 bases; unmatched junction bases: 8. CDR3 length: 14 amino acids. Per germline, CDR1 DFQATT and CDR2 SNEGSKA (reference sequence). This clonotype was obtained from a man under 40 in good health. J is TRBJ2-1 and V is TRBV20-1; 10 nucleotides agree with TRBD2. The specimen sequenced was blood. In nucleotides, the CDR3 is TGCAGTGCTACTAGCGGGGGCGACTATGATGAGCAGTTCTTC. Translating it yields CSATSGGDYDEQFF.